This T cell receptor beta chain was captured in a study of a mutant IDH1 vaccine in newly diagnosed glioma. At the level of the study: Vaccination began 4-6 weeks post radiotherapy alone, or with temozolomide cycles. Of treated patients, around 60% were men and 37.5% women, averaging around 39 years.

Whole-study findings and limits: Whatever changes occurred in top peripheral T cell clonotypes seemed unrelated to pseudoprogression.

Here immunoSEQ multiplex PCR was the method, and the copy in TCRdb shows in-frame clones only, minus some. The data contain over 30,000 clones, 90% of them seen just once; the ten biggest clones take up around 5.1%. The CDR3 runs 18 residues. V shed 3 bases, J shed 5 bases, and the junction held 9 bases outside the gene matches. CDR1 is SGHTA, CDR2 FQGNSA, per germline. Concerning this clone: Its antigen is currently unknown.

Time point indicated: week 47, end of study. Topical imiquimod accompanied each vaccine dose, which consisted of 300 ug of mutant IDH1 20-mer peptide. The clonotype originates from a woman aged 40 to 49 with glioma. This chain uses TRBV7-2 with TRBJ2-2; 13 nucleotides align to TRBD2. Sequences were derived from PBMCs, sampled from a glioma patient whose treatment included an IDH1 peptide vaccine. For the CDR3, the DNA is TGTGCCAGCAGCTTTGAGGGACTAGCGGGGTCATGGACCGGGGAGCTGTTTTTT. This codes for CASSFEGLAGSWTGELFF.